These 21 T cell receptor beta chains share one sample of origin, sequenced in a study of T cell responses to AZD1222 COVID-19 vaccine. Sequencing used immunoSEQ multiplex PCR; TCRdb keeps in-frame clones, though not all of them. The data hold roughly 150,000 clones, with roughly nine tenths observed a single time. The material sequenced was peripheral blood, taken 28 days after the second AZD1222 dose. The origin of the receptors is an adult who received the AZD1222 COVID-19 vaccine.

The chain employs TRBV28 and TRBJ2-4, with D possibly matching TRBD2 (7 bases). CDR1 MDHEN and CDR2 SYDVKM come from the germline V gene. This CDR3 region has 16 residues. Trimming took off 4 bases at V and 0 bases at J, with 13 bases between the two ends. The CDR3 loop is CASSSLGGLAKNIQYF. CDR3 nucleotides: TGTGCCAGCAGTTCTCTCGGGGGGCTAGCCAAAAACATTCAGTACTTC.

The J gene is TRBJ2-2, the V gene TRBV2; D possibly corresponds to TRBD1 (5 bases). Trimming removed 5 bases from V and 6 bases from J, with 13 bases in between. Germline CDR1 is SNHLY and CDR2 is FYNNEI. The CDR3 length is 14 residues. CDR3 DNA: TGTGCCAGCAGTTTGAAGGGGATGGCCGGGGAGCTGTTTTTT. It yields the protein CASSLKGMAGELFF.

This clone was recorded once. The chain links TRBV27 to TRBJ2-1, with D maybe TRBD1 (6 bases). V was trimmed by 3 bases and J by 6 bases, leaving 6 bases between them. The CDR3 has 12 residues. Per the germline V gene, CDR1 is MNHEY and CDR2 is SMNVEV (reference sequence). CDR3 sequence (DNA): TGTGCCAGCAGTTTCAGGGGCAATGAGCAGTTCTTC. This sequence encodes CASSFRGNEQFF.

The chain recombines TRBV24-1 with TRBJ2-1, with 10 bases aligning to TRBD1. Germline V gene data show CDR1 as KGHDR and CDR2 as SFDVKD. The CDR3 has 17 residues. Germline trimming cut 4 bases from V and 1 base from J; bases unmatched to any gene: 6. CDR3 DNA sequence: TGTGCCACCAGTGACTCGACAGGGGGCAAATCCTACAATGAGCAGTTCTTC. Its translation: CATSDSTGGKSYNEQFF.

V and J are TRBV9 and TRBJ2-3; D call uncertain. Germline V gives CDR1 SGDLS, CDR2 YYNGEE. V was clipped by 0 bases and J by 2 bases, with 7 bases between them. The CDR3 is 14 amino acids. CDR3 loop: CASSVAAVTDTQYF. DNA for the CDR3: TGTGCCAGCAGCGTAGCTGCGGTCACAGATACGCAGTATTTT. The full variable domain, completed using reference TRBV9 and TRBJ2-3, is DSGVTQTPKHLITATGQRVTLRCSPRSGDLSVYWYQQSLDQGLQFLIQYYNGEERAKGNILERFSAQQFPDLHSELNLSSLELGDSALYFCASSVAAVTDTQYFGPGTRLTVL.

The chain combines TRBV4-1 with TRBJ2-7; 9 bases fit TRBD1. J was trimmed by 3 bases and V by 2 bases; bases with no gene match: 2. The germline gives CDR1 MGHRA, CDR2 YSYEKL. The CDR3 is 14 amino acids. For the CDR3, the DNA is TGCGCCAGCAGCCAACGACAGGGGGACTACGAGCAGTACTTC. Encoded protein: CASSQRQGDYEQYF.

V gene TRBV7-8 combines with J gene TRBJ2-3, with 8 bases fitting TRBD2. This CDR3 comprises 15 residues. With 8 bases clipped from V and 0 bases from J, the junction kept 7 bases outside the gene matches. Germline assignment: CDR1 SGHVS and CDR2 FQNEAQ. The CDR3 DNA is TGTGCCAGCTCACAAGCGGGGGCCAGCACAGATACGCAGTATTTT. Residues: CASSQAGASTDTQYF.

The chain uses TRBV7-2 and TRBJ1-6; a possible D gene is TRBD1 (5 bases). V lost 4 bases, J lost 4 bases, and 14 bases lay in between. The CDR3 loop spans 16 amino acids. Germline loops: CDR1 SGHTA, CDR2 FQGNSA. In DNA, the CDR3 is TGTGCCAGCAGCTCAACCGGGACGGAGTATAATTCACCCCTCCACTTT. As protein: CASSSTGTEYNSPLHF. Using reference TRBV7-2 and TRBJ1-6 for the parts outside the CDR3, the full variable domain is GAGVSQSPSNKVTEKGKDVELRCDPISGHTALYWYRQSLGQGLEFLIYFQGNSAPDKSGLPSDRFSAERTGGSVSTLTIQRTQQEDSAVYLCASSSTGTEYNSPLHFGNGTRLTVT.

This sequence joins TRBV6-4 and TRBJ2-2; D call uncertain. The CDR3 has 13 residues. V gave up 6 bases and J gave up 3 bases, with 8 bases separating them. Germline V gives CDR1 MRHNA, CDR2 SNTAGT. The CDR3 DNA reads TGTGCCAGCAGACCTTCGGACACCGGGGAGCTGTTTTTT. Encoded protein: CASRPSDTGELFF.

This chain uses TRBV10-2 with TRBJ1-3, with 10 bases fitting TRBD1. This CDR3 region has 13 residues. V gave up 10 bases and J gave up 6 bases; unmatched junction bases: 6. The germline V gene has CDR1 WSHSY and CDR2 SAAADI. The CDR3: CATWDRGSNTIYF. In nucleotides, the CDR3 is TGCGCCACCTGGGACAGGGGCTCAAACACCATATATTTT.

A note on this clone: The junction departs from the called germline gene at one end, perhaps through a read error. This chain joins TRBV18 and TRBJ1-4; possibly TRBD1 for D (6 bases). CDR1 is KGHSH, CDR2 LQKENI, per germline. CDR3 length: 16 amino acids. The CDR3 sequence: CASSPLQGGVYEKLFF. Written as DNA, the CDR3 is TGTGCCAGCTCCCCACTACAGGGAGGAGTATACGAAAAACTGTTTTTT.

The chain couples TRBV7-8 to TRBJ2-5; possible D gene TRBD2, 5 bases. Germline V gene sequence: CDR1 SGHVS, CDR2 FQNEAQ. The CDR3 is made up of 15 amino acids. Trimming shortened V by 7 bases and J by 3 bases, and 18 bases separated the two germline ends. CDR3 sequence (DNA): TGTGCCAGCACCTTCCTCAGCGACGGGGAAGAGACCCAGTACTTC. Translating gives CASTFLSDGEETQYF.

The CDR3 DNA reads TGTGCCAGCAGCAAAGAGTCAGGAACTATCGGCTACACCTTC. Protein product: CASSKESGTIGYTF. The V and J genes are TRBV2 and TRBJ1-2; D gene uncertain. Germline CDR1 SNHLY, CDR2 FYNNEI. The length of the CDR3 is 14 residues. Trimming pared 6 bases from V and 8 bases from J, leaving 19 bases between.

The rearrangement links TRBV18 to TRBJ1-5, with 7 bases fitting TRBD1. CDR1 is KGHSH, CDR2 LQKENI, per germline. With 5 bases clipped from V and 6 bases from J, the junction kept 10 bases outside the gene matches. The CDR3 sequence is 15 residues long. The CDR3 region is CASSDDRAPLQPQHF. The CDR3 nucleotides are TGTGCCAGCTCAGATGACAGGGCTCCCCTTCAGCCCCAGCATTTT.

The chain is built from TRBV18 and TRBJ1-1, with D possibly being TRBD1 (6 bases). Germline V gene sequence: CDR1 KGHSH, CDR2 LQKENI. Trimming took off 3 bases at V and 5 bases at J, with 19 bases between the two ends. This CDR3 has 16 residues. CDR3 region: CASSPSMDSIATEAFF. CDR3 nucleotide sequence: TGTGCCAGCTCACCCTCCATGGACAGTATAGCTACTGAAGCTTTCTTT.

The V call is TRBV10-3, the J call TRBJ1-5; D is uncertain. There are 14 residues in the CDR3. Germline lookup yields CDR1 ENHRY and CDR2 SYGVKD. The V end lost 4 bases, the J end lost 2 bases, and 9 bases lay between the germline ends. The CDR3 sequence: CAISGRGGNQPQHF. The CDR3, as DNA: TGTGCCATCAGTGGCCGGGGAGGCAATCAGCCCCAGCATTTT.

CDR3 loop: CASSIVWGEAFF. The CDR3 nucleotides are TGTGCCAGTAGTATAGTTTGGGGTGAAGCTTTCTTT. The chain has TRBV19 and TRBJ1-1; the D is unclear. The germline V gene has CDR1 LNHDA and CDR2 SQIVND (reference sequence). Trimming removed 1 base from V and 7 bases from J, with 7 bases in between. The CDR3 covers 12 residues.

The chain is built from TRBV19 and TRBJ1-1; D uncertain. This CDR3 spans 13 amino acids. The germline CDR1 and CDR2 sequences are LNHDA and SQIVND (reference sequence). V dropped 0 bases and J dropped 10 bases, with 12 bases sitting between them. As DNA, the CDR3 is TGTGCCAGTAGTATAGATCAGGTCTCTGGAGCTTTCTTT. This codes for CASSIDQVSGAFF.

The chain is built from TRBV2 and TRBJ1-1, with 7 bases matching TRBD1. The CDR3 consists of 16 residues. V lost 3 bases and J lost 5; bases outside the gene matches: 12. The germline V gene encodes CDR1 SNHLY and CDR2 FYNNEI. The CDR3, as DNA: TGTGCCAGCAGTGACCGCACCACAGGGGCCGGAACTGAAGCTTTCTTT. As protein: CASSDRTTGAGTEAFF.

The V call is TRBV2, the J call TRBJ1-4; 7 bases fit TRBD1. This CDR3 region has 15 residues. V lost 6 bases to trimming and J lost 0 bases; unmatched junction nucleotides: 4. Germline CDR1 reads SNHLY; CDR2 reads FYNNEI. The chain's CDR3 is CASRVTGATNEKLFF. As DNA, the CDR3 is TGTGCCAGCAGGGTTACAGGGGCAACTAATGAAAAACTGTTTTTT.

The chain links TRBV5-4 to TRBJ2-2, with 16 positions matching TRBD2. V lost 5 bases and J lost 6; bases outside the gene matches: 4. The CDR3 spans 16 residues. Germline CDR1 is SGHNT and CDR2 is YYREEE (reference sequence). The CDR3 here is CASRPGTSGGAGELFF. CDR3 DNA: TGTGCCAGCAGACCAGGGACTAGCGGGGGGGCCGGGGAGCTGTTTTTT.